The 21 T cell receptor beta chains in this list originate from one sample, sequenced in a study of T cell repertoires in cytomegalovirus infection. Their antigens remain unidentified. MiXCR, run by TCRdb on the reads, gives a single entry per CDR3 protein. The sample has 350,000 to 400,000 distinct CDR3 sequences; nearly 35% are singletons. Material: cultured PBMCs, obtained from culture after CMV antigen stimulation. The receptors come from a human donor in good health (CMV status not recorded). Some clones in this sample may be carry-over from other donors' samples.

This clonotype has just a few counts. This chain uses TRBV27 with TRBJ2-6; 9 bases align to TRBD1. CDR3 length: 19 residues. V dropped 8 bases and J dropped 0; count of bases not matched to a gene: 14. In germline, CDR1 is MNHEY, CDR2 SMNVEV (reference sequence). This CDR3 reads CASRLIPGQGNSGANVLTF. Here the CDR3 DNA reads TGTGCCAGCCGGCTAATCCCGGGACAGGGAAACTCTGGGGCCAACGTCCTGACTTTC.

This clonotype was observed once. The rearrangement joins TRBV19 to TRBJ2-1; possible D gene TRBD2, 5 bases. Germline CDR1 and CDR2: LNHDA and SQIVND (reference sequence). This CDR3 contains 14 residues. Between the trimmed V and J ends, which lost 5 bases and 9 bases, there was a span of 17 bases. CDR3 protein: CASSQRTPFGEQFF. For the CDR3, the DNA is TGTGCCAGTAGTCAACGGACTCCCTTTGGTGAGCAGTTCTTC.

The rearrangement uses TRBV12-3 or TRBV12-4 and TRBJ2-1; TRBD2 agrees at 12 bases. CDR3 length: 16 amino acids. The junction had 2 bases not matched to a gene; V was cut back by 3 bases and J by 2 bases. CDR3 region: CASSFGLAGPYNEQFF. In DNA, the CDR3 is TGTGCCAGCAGTTTCGGACTAGCGGGGCCCTACAATGAGCAGTTCTTC.

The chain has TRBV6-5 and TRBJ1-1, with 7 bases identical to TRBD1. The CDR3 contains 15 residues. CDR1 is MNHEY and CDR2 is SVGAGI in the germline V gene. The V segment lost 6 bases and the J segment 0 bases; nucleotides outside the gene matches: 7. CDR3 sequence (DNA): TGTGCCAGCAGGCCGGGACAGCTCATGAACACTGAAGCTTTCTTT. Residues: CASRPGQLMNTEAFF.

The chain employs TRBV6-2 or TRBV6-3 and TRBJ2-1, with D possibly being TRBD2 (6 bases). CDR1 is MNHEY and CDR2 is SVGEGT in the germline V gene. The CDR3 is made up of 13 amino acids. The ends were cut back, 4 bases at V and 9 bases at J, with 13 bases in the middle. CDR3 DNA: TGTGCCAGCAGTTGGCTAGTGGGGGGTGAGCAGTTCTTC. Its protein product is CASSWLVGGEQFF.

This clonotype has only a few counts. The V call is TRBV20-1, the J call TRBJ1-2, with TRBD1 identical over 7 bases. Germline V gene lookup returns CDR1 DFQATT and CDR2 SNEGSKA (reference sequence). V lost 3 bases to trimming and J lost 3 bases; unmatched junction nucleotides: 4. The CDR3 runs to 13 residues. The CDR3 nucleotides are TGCAGTGCTAGTTCGCAGGGGGACTATGGCTACACCTTC. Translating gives CSASSQGDYGYTF.

DNA of the CDR3: TGTGCCAGCAGACAGGGAACAACAGATACGCAGTATTTT. Translated: CASRQGTTDTQYF. The chain carries TRBV7-2 and TRBJ2-3; TRBD1 is a possible D gene (6 bases). Germline assignment: CDR1 SGHTA and CDR2 FQGNSA. The length of the CDR3 is 13 residues. The V end was cut by 6 bases, the J end by 3 bases, with 10 bases between.

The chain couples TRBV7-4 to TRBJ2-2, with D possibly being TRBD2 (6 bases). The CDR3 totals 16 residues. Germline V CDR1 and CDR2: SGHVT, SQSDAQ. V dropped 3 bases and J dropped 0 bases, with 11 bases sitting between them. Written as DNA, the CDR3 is TGTGCCAGCAGCTTTTTAGCGGAGGCGAACACCGGGGAGCTGTTTTTT. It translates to CASSFLAEANTGELFF.

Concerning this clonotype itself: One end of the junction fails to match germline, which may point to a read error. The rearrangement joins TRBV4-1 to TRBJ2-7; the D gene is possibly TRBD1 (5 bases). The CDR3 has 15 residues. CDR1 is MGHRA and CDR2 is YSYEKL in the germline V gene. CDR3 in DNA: TGTGCCAGCAGCCAAGCAGGGCGTGTAACCTACGAGCAGTACTTC. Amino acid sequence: CASSQAGRVTYEQYF.

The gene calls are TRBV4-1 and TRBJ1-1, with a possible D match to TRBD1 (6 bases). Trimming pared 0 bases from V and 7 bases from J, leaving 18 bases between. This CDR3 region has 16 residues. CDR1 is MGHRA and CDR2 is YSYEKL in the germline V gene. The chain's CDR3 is CASSQEANRAGGEAFF. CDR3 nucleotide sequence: TGCGCCAGCAGCCAAGAAGCGAACAGGGCCGGGGGTGAAGCTTTCTTT.

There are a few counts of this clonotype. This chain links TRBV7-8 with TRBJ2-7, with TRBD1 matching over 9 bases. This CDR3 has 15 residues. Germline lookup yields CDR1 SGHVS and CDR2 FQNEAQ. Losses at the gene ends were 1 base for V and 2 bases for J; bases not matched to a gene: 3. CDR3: CASSLGTGVTYEQYF. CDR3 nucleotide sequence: TGTGCCAGCAGCTTAGGGACAGGGGTAACCTACGAGCAGTACTTC.

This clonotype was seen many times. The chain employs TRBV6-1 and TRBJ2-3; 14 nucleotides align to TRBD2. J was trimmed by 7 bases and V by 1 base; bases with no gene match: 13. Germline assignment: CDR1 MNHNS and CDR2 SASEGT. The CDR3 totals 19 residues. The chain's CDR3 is CASSEGFWTSGRKTNTQYF. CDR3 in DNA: TGTGCCAGCAGTGAAGGGTTCTGGACTAGCGGGAGGAAGACAAATACGCAGTATTTT.

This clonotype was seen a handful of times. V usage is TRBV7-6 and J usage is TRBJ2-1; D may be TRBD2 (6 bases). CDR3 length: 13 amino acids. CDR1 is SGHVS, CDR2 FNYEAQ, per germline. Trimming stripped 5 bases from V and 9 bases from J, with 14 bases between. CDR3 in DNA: TGTGCCAGCAGCACGCGACTAGTAGCTGAGCAGTTCTTC. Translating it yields CASSTRLVAEQFF.

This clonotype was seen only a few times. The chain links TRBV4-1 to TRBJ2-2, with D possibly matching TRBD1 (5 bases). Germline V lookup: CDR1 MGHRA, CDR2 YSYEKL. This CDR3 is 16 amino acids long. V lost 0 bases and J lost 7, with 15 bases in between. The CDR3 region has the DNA TGCGCCAGCAGCCAAGAACCTGGGGCGTCCTACGGGGAGCTGTTTTTT. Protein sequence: CASSQEPGASYGELFF.

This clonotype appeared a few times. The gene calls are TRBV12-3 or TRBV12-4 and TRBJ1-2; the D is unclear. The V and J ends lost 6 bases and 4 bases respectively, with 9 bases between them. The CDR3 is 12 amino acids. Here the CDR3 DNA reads TGTGCCAGCAGGAGACAAATCTATGGCTACACCTTC. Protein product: CASRRQIYGYTF.

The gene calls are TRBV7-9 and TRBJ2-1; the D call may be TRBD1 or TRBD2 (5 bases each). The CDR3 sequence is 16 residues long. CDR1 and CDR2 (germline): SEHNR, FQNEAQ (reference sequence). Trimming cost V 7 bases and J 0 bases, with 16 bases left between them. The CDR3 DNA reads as TGTGCCAGCACGGGAAGGGCAGGGAGCTCCTACAATGAGCAGTTCTTC. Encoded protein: CASTGRAGSSYNEQFF.

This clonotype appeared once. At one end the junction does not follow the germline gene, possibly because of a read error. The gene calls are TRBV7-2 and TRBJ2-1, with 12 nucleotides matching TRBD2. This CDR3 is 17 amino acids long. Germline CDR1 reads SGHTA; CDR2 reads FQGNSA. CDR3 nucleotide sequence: TGTGCCAGCTGCTTAGCGCCTCTAGCGGGAGGGTACAATGAGCAGTTCTTC. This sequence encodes CASCLAPLAGGYNEQFF. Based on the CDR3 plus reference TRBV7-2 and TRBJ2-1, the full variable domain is GAGVSQSPSNKVTEKGKDVELRCDPISGHTALYWYRQSLGQGLEFLIYFQGNSAPDKSGLPSDRFSAERTGGSVSTLTIQRTQQEDSAVYLCASCLAPLAGGYNEQFFGPGTRLTVL.

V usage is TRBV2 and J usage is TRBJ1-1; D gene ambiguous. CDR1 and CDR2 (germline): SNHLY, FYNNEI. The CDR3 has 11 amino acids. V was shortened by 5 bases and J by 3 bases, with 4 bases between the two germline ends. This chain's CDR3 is CASSYHTEAFF. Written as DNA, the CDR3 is TGTGCCAGCAGTTACCACACTGAAGCTTTCTTT.

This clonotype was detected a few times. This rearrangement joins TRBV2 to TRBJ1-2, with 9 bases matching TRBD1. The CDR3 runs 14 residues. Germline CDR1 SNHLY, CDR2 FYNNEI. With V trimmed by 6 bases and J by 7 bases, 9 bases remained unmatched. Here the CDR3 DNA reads TGTGCCAGCAGGCCCTGGACAGGGGAGGTTGGCTACACCTTC. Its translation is CASRPWTGEVGYTF.

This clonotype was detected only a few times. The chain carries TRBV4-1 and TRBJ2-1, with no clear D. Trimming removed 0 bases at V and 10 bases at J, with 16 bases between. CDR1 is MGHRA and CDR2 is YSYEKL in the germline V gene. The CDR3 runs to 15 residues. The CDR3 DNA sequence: TGCGCCAGCAGCCAAGACGTTTCATCCCCCACGGAGCAGTTCTTC. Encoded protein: CASSQDVSSPTEQFF.

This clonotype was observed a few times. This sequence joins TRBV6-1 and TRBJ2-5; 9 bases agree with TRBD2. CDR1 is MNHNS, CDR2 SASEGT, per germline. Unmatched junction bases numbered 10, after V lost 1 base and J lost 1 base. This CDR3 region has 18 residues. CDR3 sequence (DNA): TGTGCCAGCAGTGAAGAGGGAAGGCTAGCGGGACTCCAAGAGACCCAGTACTTC. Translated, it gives CASSEEGRLAGLQETQYF.